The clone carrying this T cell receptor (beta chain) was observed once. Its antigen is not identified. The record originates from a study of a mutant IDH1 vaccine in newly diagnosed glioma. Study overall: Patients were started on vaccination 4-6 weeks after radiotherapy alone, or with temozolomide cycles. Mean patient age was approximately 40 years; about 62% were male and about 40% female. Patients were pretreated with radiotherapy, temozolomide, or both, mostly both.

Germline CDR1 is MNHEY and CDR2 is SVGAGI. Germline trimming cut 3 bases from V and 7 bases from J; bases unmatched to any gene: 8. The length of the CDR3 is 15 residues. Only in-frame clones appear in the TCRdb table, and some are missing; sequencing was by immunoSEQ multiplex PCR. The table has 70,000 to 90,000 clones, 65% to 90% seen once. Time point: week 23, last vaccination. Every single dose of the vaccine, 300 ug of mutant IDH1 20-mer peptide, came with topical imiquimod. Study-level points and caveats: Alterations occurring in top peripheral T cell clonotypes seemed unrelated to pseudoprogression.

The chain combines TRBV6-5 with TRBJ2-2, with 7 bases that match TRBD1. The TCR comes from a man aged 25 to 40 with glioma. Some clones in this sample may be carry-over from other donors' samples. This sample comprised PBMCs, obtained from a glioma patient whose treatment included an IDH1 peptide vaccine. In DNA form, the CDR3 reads TGTGCCAGCAGTTATAGAGAGGGGGCGGTCGGGGAGCTGTTTTTT. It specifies CASSYREGAVGELFF.